This TCR beta chain was identified during a study of blood T cells in healthy people across ages. General study results and limits: Naive and antigen-experienced cells could not be conclusively compared, given unsorted PBMCs.

This CDR3 region has 15 residues. V gave up 2 bases and J gave up 0 bases, with 9 bases separating them. CDR1 is SGHRS and CDR2 is YFSETQ in the germline V gene. This clonotype was detected only once. The antigen is not known. Together with a sample-barcoded 5' primer, a J-beta primer mix was included in a second PCR lasting 7 to 11 cycles. Tagging of each cDNA molecule was performed by a template-switch adaptor with 12 random nucleotides. MiXCR, applied by TCRdb to the 5' RACE reads, yields one record per CDR3 protein. Here the sample spans roughly 1,500,000 distinct CDR3 sequences, approximately 38% being singletons. Drawn from each donor were 9 to 10 milliliters of peripheral blood.

This TCR was sampled from a woman aged 18-30 years in good health. J is TRBJ2-1 and V is TRBV5-1, with D hard to call. Sequenced material: blood. CDR3 in DNA: TGCGCCAGCAGCTTTTCTAGTCTCTCCTACAATGAGCAGTTCTTC. This codes for CASSFSSLSYNEQFF.